These 22 T cell receptor beta chains share one sample of origin, sequenced in a study of regulatory T cells in long-lasting Graves disease. Arm-PCR with iRepertoire HTBI primers amplified the CDR3 regions for these TCR beta libraries. Each CDR3 protein gets one entry after TCRdb re-called the multiplex PCR reads with MiXCR. The sample yields 200,000 to 250,000 distinct CDR3 sequences, about 16% seen once. Regarding time point: newly diagnosed GD, antithyroid drugs for less than 3 months. From PBMCs, RNA was extracted and then used to make the TCR library. This specimen was peripheral blood mononuclear cells (PBMCs), taken at new diagnosis, from a patient treated with antithyroid drugs. These receptors were taken from a female donor with Graves disease.

This clonotype has ten or more counts. The gene calls are TRBV3-1 and TRBJ1-1; D perhaps matches TRBD1 (6 bases). Trimming took 4 bases from V and 2 from J, leaving 14 bases between them. The CDR3 consists of 15 residues. Germline assignment: CDR1 LGHDT and CDR2 YNNKEL (reference sequence). The CDR3 DNA reads TGTGCCAGCAGCCCCGAGGGGGGGCTTAACACTGAAGCTTTCTTT. Translation: CASSPEGGLNTEAFF.

This clonotype was recorded once. The chain combines TRBV6-2 or TRBV6-3 with TRBJ2-5; tentative D call: TRBD2 (5 bases). Germline loops: CDR1 MNHEY, CDR2 SVGEGT. The CDR3 runs to 15 residues. Trimming removed 2 bases from V and 6 bases from J, with 16 bases in between. As DNA, the CDR3 is TGTGCCAGCAGTTACCCCGGGATCCTCGTGAAGACCCAGTACTTC. It translates to CASSYPGILVKTQYF.

DNA for the CDR3: TGTGCCAGTAGTATAGAGTCCGGGGGCCTAGGCTACACCTTC. Its translation is CASSIESGGLGYTF. The chain links TRBV19 to TRBJ1-2; D perhaps matches TRBD1 (6 bases). The CDR3 loop spans 14 amino acids. The germline gives CDR1 LNHDA, CDR2 SQIVND (reference sequence). V lost 0 bases and J lost 8, with 13 bases in between.

This clonotype was observed at least ten times. This chain connects TRBV19 to TRBJ1-2; no clear D. The CDR3 length is 14 residues. CDR1 and CDR2 from the germline V gene are LNHDA and SQIVND (reference sequence). V was shortened by 4 bases and J by 4 bases, with 13 bases between the two germline ends. This chain's CDR3 is CASSSLGSSYGYTF. The CDR3 DNA sequence: TGTGCCAGTAGTAGCCTAGGGAGCAGCTATGGCTACACCTTC.

This clonotype was recorded at least ten times. This chain links TRBV11-2 with TRBJ2-3; D remains unclear. The CDR3 is 12 residues long. The V end lost 3 bases, the J end lost 5 bases, and 6 bases lay between the germline ends. Germline values: CDR1 SGHAT, CDR2 FQNNGV. CDR3: CASSLGIDTQYF. The CDR3 bases are TGTGCCAGCAGCTTGGGAATAGATACGCAGTATTTT.

This clonotype was observed at least ten times. The CDR3 protein is CASSLADTAGGETQYF. The CDR3 DNA reads as TGTGCCAGCAGCTTAGCCGACACCGCGGGTGGAGAGACCCAGTACTTC. The chain couples TRBV7-8 to TRBJ2-5, with D tentatively TRBD2 (5 bases). CDR1 is SGHVS and CDR2 is FQNEAQ in the germline V gene. The germline V and J ends were trimmed by 0 bases and 4 bases, with 15 bases remaining between them. The CDR3 is 16 amino acids.

The sample holds many counts of this clonotype. The V gene is TRBV12-3 or TRBV12-4, the J gene TRBJ1-2; no clear D gene. The CDR3 extends over 13 amino acids. V shed 8 bases and J shed 0 bases, with 10 bases lying between them. The CDR3 spells CASSDGPNYGYTF. CDR3 DNA sequence: TGTGCCAGCTCTGACGGTCCTAACTATGGCTACACCTTC.

This clonotype was counted at least ten times. V gene TRBV5-1 combines with J gene TRBJ2-7; 8 bases match TRBD1. V gave up 7 bases and J gave up 3 bases; unmatched junction bases: 9. This CDR3 has 14 residues. Looked up from germline, CDR1 is SGHRS and CDR2 is YFSETQ. The CDR3 DNA follows: TGCGCCAGCGGACTGGACAGGGTCGACTACGAGCAGTACTTC. Translated: CASGLDRVDYEQYF.

This clonotype was counted ten times or more. The J gene is TRBJ2-5, the V gene TRBV24-1, with 9 bases that match TRBD2. V was clipped by 9 bases and J by 0 bases; unmatched bases: 10. The CDR3 has 16 amino acids. Germline CDR1 and CDR2: KGHDR and SFDVKD. The CDR3 is CATSRSGRTNQETQYF. The CDR3 region has the DNA TGTGCCACCTCTAGGAGCGGGAGGACCAACCAAGAGACCCAGTACTTC.

This chain joins TRBV18 and TRBJ2-4, with D tentatively TRBD2 (6 bases). The germline V and J ends were trimmed by 3 bases and 3 bases, with 18 bases remaining between them. CDR3 size: 17 residues. CDR1 is KGHSH, CDR2 LQKENI, per germline. Here the CDR3 DNA reads TGTGCCAGCTCACCCACCTCCGGAGCGGGTGGCAAAAACATTCAGTACTTC. Its protein product is CASSPTSGAGGKNIQYF.

This clonotype was recorded at least ten times. The chain carries TRBV27 and TRBJ1-6, with TRBD1 as a possible D gene (6 bases). Trimming took off 0 bases at V and 10 bases at J, with 13 bases between the two ends. From germline, CDR1 is MNHEY and CDR2 SMNVEV (reference sequence). The length of the CDR3 is 15 residues. The DNA of the CDR3 is TGTGCCAGCAGTTTATCGTTTACAGGGAACTCACCCCTCCACTTT. This sequence encodes CASSLSFTGNSPLHF.

This clonotype appeared many times. This rearrangement joins TRBV12-3 or TRBV12-4 to TRBJ2-3; D not certain. There are 11 residues in the CDR3. V was cut by 10 bases and J by 2 bases, with 7 bases left in between. In DNA, the CDR3 is TGTGCCACCAAAATCACAGATACGCAGTATTTT. Amino acids: CATKITDTQYF.

This clonotype was seen many times. This sequence joins TRBV28 and TRBJ2-2; 7 nucleotides line up with TRBD2. The length of the CDR3 is 14 residues. Trimming took 6 bases from V and 4 from J; bases not matched to a gene: 5. CDR1 and CDR2 from the germline V gene are MDHEN and SYDVKM. CDR3 DNA: TGTGCCAGCAGCGGGAGGTGGGTCACCGGGGAGCTGTTTTTT. Translation gives CASSGRWVTGELFF.

This clonotype was picked up many times. The chain combines TRBV9 with TRBJ1-2, with D tentatively TRBD1 (6 bases). Trimming took off 0 bases at V and 0 bases at J, with 9 bases between the two ends. The CDR3 covers 15 residues. Germline V lookup: CDR1 SGDLS, CDR2 YYNGEE. This chain's CDR3 is CASSVDTGTNYGYTF. The CDR3 DNA follows: TGTGCCAGCAGCGTAGATACAGGGACTAACTATGGCTACACCTTC.

This clonotype occurred a few times. The chain joins TRBV7-2 to TRBJ2-7; the match to TRBD1 covers 8 bases. V trimming: 3 bases; J trimming: 5 bases; junction bases outside the gene matches: 6. Per the germline V gene, CDR1 is SGHTA and CDR2 is FQGNSA. The CDR3 has 14 residues. This chain's CDR3 is CASSFGQGGDEQYF. The DNA of the CDR3 is TGTGCCAGCAGCTTCGGACAGGGAGGCGACGAGCAGTACTTC.

This clonotype came up many times. V usage is TRBV6-1 and J usage is TRBJ1-5; 8 nucleotides line up with TRBD1. V dropped 3 bases and J dropped 5; count of bases not matched to a gene: 6. Germline V CDR1 and CDR2: MNHNS, SASEGT. The CDR3 is 15 residues long. CDR3 amino acids: CASSDDRGNYQPQHF. CDR3 in DNA: TGTGCCAGCAGTGATGACAGGGGTAATTATCAGCCCCAGCATTTT.

This clonotype was seen at least ten times. V usage is TRBV4-3 and J usage is TRBJ2-5; 10 bases agree with TRBD2. V dropped 0 bases and J dropped 1; count of bases not matched to a gene: 14. CDR1 is LGHNA and CDR2 is YSLEER in the germline V gene. This CDR3 comprises 20 residues. CDR3 in amino acids: CASSQDRLAGAPGAQETQYF. The CDR3 coding sequence is TGCGCCAGCAGCCAAGACCGGCTAGCGGGGGCTCCGGGGGCCCAAGAGACCCAGTACTTC.

This clonotype showed up many times. The rearrangement uses TRBV28 and TRBJ1-5; no firm D call. V lost 6 bases, J lost 6 bases, and 12 bases lay in between. Germline V lookup: CDR1 MDHEN, CDR2 SYDVKM. This CDR3 comprises 13 residues. The DNA for the CDR3 is TGTGCCAGCAGCACGGGAGGGCCTCAGCCCCAGCATTTT. Translation gives CASSTGGPQPQHF.

This clonotype was recorded at least ten times. The chain has TRBV2 and TRBJ2-5; D might be TRBD1 (6 bases). The CDR3 consists of 14 residues. The germline V and J ends were trimmed by 8 bases and 2 bases, with 15 bases remaining between them. Looked up from germline, CDR1 is SNHLY and CDR2 is FYNNEI. The CDR3 nucleotides are TGTGCCAGCCGCTGGAGAGGGGGACAAGAGACCCAGTACTTC. It specifies CASRWRGGQETQYF.

This clonotype showed up many times. The chain joins TRBV18 to TRBJ2-5; maybe TRBD1 (5 bases). This CDR3 has 14 residues. Germline values: CDR1 KGHSH, CDR2 LQKENI. The ends were cut back, 6 bases at V and 5 bases at J, with 16 bases in the middle. DNA of the CDR3: TGTGCCAGCTCGCCCACCGACAGACTGGAGACCCAGTACTTC. It yields the protein CASSPTDRLETQYF.

This clonotype occurred many times. The chain couples TRBV20-1 to TRBJ2-7, with 9 bases fitting TRBD2. Trimming took 0 bases from V and 7 from J; bases not matched to a gene: 10. The CDR3 is 15 residues long. CDR1 and CDR2 from the germline V gene are DFQATT and SNEGSKA (reference sequence). The CDR3 nucleotides are TGCAGTGCTAGAGACCAGGTAGCGGGAGTAGAAGAGCAGTACTTC. Amino acid sequence: CSARDQVAGVEEQYF.

In regard to this clonotype: A much bigger clone sits one base away, suggesting this may be a read error. In this CDR3 the conserved last residue, phenylalanine or tryptophan, is missing, so a read error is likely. J is TRBJ2-5 and V is TRBV15; possible D gene TRBD1, 6 bases. V gave up 0 bases and J gave up 5 bases, with 13 bases separating them. Per the germline V gene, CDR1 is LNHNV and CDR2 is YYDKDF (reference sequence). The CDR3 runs to 15 residues. CDR3 residues: CATSRDPSRGETQYL. DNA for the CDR3: TGTGCCACCAGCAGAGATCCATCGAGGGGGGAGACCCAGTACCTC.